Below, 30 T cell receptor beta chains from the same sample are listed, as sequenced in a study of CD8+ T cells in alopecia areata. Reverse transcription of extracted RNA yielded cDNA, which provided the sequencing template. Only in-frame clones appear in the TCRdb table, and some are missing; sequencing was by immunoSEQ multiplex PCR. The sample consists of some 150,000 clones, about 60% of them appearing once. The sample here was CD4+ T cells sorted from blood, taken at week 0. All receptors derive from a human donor with alopecia areata.

V usage is TRBV7-3 and J usage is TRBJ2-5, with D possibly being TRBD2 (6 bases). The ends were cut back, 4 bases at V and 2 bases at J, with 8 bases in the middle. The CDR3 length is 13 residues. Germline assignment: CDR1 SGHTA and CDR2 FQGTGA. DNA for the CDR3: TGTGCCAGCAGCTACGGACTACAAGAGACCCAGTACTTC. Its translation is CASSYGLQETQYF.

The chain links TRBV9 to TRBJ2-1, with 10 positions matching TRBD2. The CDR3 sequence is 15 residues long. With V trimmed by 3 bases and J by 2 bases, 2 bases remained unmatched. Germline-derived CDR1 and CDR2 are SGDLS and YYNGEE. CDR3 region: CASSELAGTYNEQFF. The CDR3 DNA is TGTGCCAGCAGCGAACTAGCGGGGACCTACAATGAGCAGTTCTTC.

With regard to this clone: Within the sample, other DNA sequences also encode this same CDR3. The chain links TRBV4-2 to TRBJ2-5; D is ambiguous. V was cut by 0 bases and J by 4 bases, with 3 bases left in between. The V gene's germline CDR1 is LGHNA and CDR2 YNFKEQ. CDR3 length equals 12 residues. CDR3 in amino acids: CASSQDRETQYF. The CDR3 DNA sequence: TGTGCCAGCAGCCAAGATCGAGAGACCCAGTACTTC.

The chain links TRBV5-1 to TRBJ1-4, with D unresolved. CDR1 and CDR2 from the germline V gene are SGHRS and YFSETQ. The CDR3 contains 14 residues. Trimming pared 3 bases from V and 4 bases from J, leaving 10 bases between. The DNA of the CDR3 is TGCGCCAGCAGCTACCTGGAGCGTAATGAAAAACTGTTTTTT. Protein sequence: CASSYLERNEKLFF. Combining the CDR3 with reference TRBV5-1 and TRBJ1-4 gives the whole variable domain KAGVTQTPRYLIKTRGQQVTLSCSPISGHRSVSWYQQTPGQGLQFLFEYFSETQRNKGNFPGRFSGRQFSNSRSEMNVSTLELGDSALYLCASSYLERNEKLFFGSGTQLSVL.

The chain has TRBV5-1 and TRBJ1-1; D uncertain. This CDR3 contains 13 residues. Germline V gives CDR1 SGHRS, CDR2 YFSETQ. Trimming cost V 2 bases and J 7 bases, with 12 bases left between them. This CDR3 is CASSFNGEGEAFF. The CDR3 nucleotides are TGCGCCAGCAGCTTCAATGGGGAGGGTGAAGCTTTCTTT.

V gene TRBV20-1 combines with J gene TRBJ1-4, with D hard to call. The CDR3 covers 11 residues. Germline V gene data show CDR1 as DFQATT and CDR2 as SNEGSKA (reference sequence). V was pared by 3 bases and J by 8 bases, with 7 bases between. CDR3 DNA sequence: TGCAGTGCTAGGGGCGTGGAAAAACTGTTTTTT. Encoded protein: CSARGVEKLFF.

The V and J genes are TRBV5-4 and TRBJ2-1; 9 bases fit TRBD2. CDR1 and CDR2 from the germline V gene are SGHNT and YYREEE (reference sequence). This CDR3 contains 15 residues. V gave up 1 base and J gave up 7 bases; unmatched junction bases: 6. For the CDR3, the DNA is TGTGCCAGCAGCTTGCGGCTAGCGGGGATTAATGAGCAGTTCTTC. As protein: CASSLRLAGINEQFF. Full variable domain (outside the CDR3, taken from reference TRBV5-4 and TRBJ2-1): ETGVTQSPTHLIKTRGQQVTLRCSSQSGHNTVSWYQQALGQGPQFIFQYYREEENGRGNFPPRFSGLQFPNYSSELNVNALELDDSALYLCASSLRLAGINEQFFGPGTRLTVL.

The rearrangement joins TRBV6-6 to TRBJ1-1, with D possibly TRBD1 on 6 matching bases. The V end was cut by 2 bases, the J end by 4 bases, with 11 bases between. Per the germline V gene, CDR1 is MNHNY and CDR2 is SVGAGI (reference sequence). The CDR3 extends over 14 amino acids. The DNA for the CDR3 is TGTGCCAGCAGTTACACAGGGCCAGTCACTGAAGCTTTCTTT. Translation: CASSYTGPVTEAFF.

This chain joins TRBV25-1 and TRBJ1-2, with D possibly being TRBD1 (5 bases). The ends were cut back, 5 bases at V and 7 bases at J, with 17 bases in the middle. The germline V gene encodes CDR1 MGHDK and CDR2 SYGVNS. The CDR3 covers 14 residues. The CDR3 DNA follows: TGTGCCAGCAGTCCTGCAGGGTCTCTTCCTGGCTACACCTTC. This sequence encodes CASSPAGSLPGYTF.

This clone was counted between two and nine times. In the same sample, other DNA sequences code for this CDR3. This chain uses TRBV7-2 with TRBJ1-5; D remains unclear. Germline V gene data show CDR1 as SGHTA and CDR2 as FQGNSA. V was trimmed by 2 bases and J by 4 bases, leaving 6 bases between them. This CDR3 is built from 13 residues. The CDR3 spells CASSLRGNQPQHF. The CDR3 coding sequence is TGTGCCAGCAGCTTACGAGGGAATCAGCCCCAGCATTTT.

A few counts support this clone. The CDR3 nucleotides read TGTGCCAGCAGCTTAGGGGCAGGGGGCCCTAATCAGCCCCAGCATTTT. Translation: CASSLGAGGPNQPQHF. The chain has TRBV7-9 and TRBJ1-5; 8 bases align to TRBD1. CDR3 length: 16 residues. Germline-derived CDR1 and CDR2 are SEHNR and FQNEAQ (reference sequence). V lost 1 base and J lost 4; bases outside the gene matches: 6.

This clone was observed a handful of times. The chain employs TRBV5-1 and TRBJ1-1; 8 bases agree with TRBD1. The trim removed 4 bases at V and 1 base at J, leaving 3 bases unmatched. The CDR3 is made up of 14 amino acids. The germline V gene encodes CDR1 SGHRS and CDR2 YFSETQ. CDR3 coding DNA: TGCGCCAGCAGCAACGGACAGGGGAACACTGAAGCTTTCTTT. Its translation: CASSNGQGNTEAFF.

CDR3 sequence (DNA): TGTGCCAGCAGGGAACGGGGTACCCCACAAGAGACCCAGTACTTC. This encodes CASRERGTPQETQYF. The genes are TRBV6-5 and TRBJ2-5, with a weak D call TRBD2 (5 bases). The germline V gene encodes CDR1 MNHEY and CDR2 SVGAGI. CDR3 length equals 15 residues. V lost 6 bases, J lost 2 bases, and 16 bases lay in between.

On this clone itself: One junction end disagrees with the germline gene, perhaps due to a read error. The CDR3 here is CASSPGGSHEQFF. The CDR3 nucleotides are TGTGCTAGCAGCCCAGGGGGTAGCCATGAGCAGTTCTTC. The chain uses TRBV7-7 and TRBJ2-1, with 7 bases aligning to TRBD1. This CDR3 is built from 13 residues. Germline CDR1 is SSHAT and CDR2 is FNYEAQ (reference sequence).

This sequence joins TRBV2 and TRBJ1-5; weak D call: TRBD1 (5 bases). The CDR3 runs 13 residues. Trimming left V 6 bases short and J 6 bases short, with 12 bases between. CDR1 is SNHLY, CDR2 FYNNEI, per germline. CDR3 sequence: CASRQGLGQPQHF. The CDR3 nucleotides read TGTGCCAGCAGGCAGGGTCTGGGTCAGCCCCAGCATTTT.

This chain joins TRBV29-1 and TRBJ1-1; D possibly corresponds to TRBD1 (5 bases). Trimming left V 2 bases short and J 1 base short, with 8 bases between. The V gene's germline CDR1 is SQVTM and CDR2 ANQGSEA. The CDR3 extends over 13 amino acids. The CDR3 DNA reads TGCAGCGTTGAAACCGGGACGAACACTGAAGCTTTCTTT. This sequence encodes CSVETGTNTEAFF.

V and J are TRBV7-9 and TRBJ1-5; possible D gene TRBD1, 5 bases. The CDR3 is 14 residues long. The germline V and J ends were trimmed by 2 bases and 5 bases, with 10 bases remaining between them. The germline V gene has CDR1 SEHNR and CDR2 FQNEAQ (reference sequence). This CDR3 reads CASSLFGTDQPQHF. The CDR3 coding sequence is TGTGCCAGCAGCTTATTTGGGACGGATCAGCCCCAGCATTTT.

The J gene is TRBJ1-2, the V gene TRBV30; 7 bases line up with TRBD1. V gave up 3 bases and J gave up 8 bases; unmatched junction bases: 9. The germline V gene encodes CDR1 GTSNPN and CDR2 SVGIG (reference sequence). The CDR3 spans 13 residues. The CDR3 DNA follows: TGTGCCTGGAGCACCGGGACAGCGGAGGGCTACACCTTC. It is translated as CAWSTGTAEGYTF.

This clone has only a few counts. This chain uses TRBV2 with TRBJ2-7; 8 nucleotides align to TRBD1. Looked up from germline, CDR1 is SNHLY and CDR2 is FYNNEI. This CDR3 has 15 residues. V was pared by 2 bases and J by 4 bases, with 7 bases of the junction left unmatched. For the CDR3, the DNA is TGTGCCAGCAGTGAACGAGGACAGGGTCCTTACGAGCAGTACTTC. It yields the protein CASSERGQGPYEQYF.

The chain recombines TRBV9 with TRBJ2-7; possibly TRBD1 for D (5 bases). This CDR3 contains 16 residues. Germline assignment: CDR1 SGDLS and CDR2 YYNGEE. The V end was cut by 4 bases, the J end by 5 bases, with 22 bases between. The CDR3 protein is CASSPSIGALRDEQYF. In DNA, the CDR3 is TGTGCCAGCAGCCCGAGCATTGGGGCCCTTCGAGACGAGCAGTACTTC.

This chain joins TRBV7-2 and TRBJ2-5, with TRBD2 as a possible D gene (5 bases). Germline CDR1 is SGHTA and CDR2 is FQGNSA. The CDR3 runs to 16 residues. V lost 4 bases and J lost 3, with 18 bases in between. This CDR3 reads CASSSLPPGLEETQYF. CDR3 sequence (DNA): TGTGCCAGCAGCTCCCTCCCACCAGGACTGGAAGAGACCCAGTACTTC.

This chain connects TRBV5-1 to TRBJ2-7, with D unresolved. V was clipped by 3 bases and J by 3 bases, with 13 bases between them. Germline V CDR1 and CDR2: SGHRS, YFSETQ. This CDR3 is built from 14 residues. As DNA, the CDR3 is TGCGCCAGCAGCTGGAGACTTGGTAACTACGAGCAGTACTTC. Protein sequence: CASSWRLGNYEQYF.

The sample holds many counts of this clone. The gene calls are TRBV7-2 and TRBJ2-1, with unresolved D. The V end lost 4 bases, the J end lost 1 base, and 5 bases lay between the germline ends. Germline lookup yields CDR1 SGHTA and CDR2 FQGNSA. CDR3 length: 13 residues. The CDR3 sequence is CASSSGSYNEQFF. CDR3 coding DNA: TGTGCCAGCAGCTCCGGGTCCTACAATGAGCAGTTCTTC.

The chain links TRBV30 to TRBJ2-2; TRBD2 matches at 13 bases. Per the germline V gene, CDR1 is GTSNPN and CDR2 is SVGIG (reference sequence). The J segment lost 5 bases and the V segment lost 3 bases, leaving 0 bases of the junction unmatched. The CDR3 extends over 14 amino acids. CDR3 region: CAWRLAGGTGELFF. CDR3 sequence (DNA): TGTGCCTGGAGACTAGCGGGGGGGACCGGGGAGCTGTTTTTT.

This clone was counted only a few times. The J gene is TRBJ2-3, the V gene TRBV29-1, with 11 nucleotides matching TRBD2. The J segment lost 1 base and the V segment lost 4 bases, leaving 7 bases of the junction unmatched. CDR3 length equals 16 residues. Germline loops: CDR1 SQVTM, CDR2 ANQGSEA. This CDR3 is CSVAGLTSGGTDTQYF. DNA of the CDR3: TGCAGCGTTGCCGGGTTGACTAGCGGGGGCACAGATACGCAGTATTTT.

The CDR3 protein is CAISGTGDQPQHF. The DNA for the CDR3 is TGTGCCATCAGTGGAACAGGGGATCAGCCCCAGCATTTT. The chain is built from TRBV10-3 and TRBJ1-5, with TRBD1 matching 7 bases. CDR3 length: 13 residues. Trimming cost V 4 bases and J 5 bases; bases outside gene matches: 2. Germline values: CDR1 ENHRY, CDR2 SYGVKD.

The chain links TRBV6-5 to TRBJ2-3; D may be TRBD2 (5 bases). This CDR3 is built from 15 residues. Germline-derived CDR1 and CDR2 are MNHEY and SVGAGI. V gave up 0 bases and J gave up 1 base, with 8 bases separating them. CDR3 nucleotide sequence: TGTGCCAGCAGTTACTCTTCAGCGGGCACAGATACGCAGTATTTT. Translated: CASSYSSAGTDTQYF.

This chain joins TRBV29-1 and TRBJ1-4; D may be TRBD1 (5 bases). There are 13 residues in the CDR3. Germline V gene data show CDR1 as SQVTM and CDR2 as ANQGSEA. The V end lost 7 bases, the J end lost 0 bases, and 9 bases lay between the germline ends. CDR3 DNA: TGCAGCGCTCAGACAGCAACTAATGAAAAACTGTTTTTT. Its protein product is CSAQTATNEKLFF.

The chain is built from TRBV5-1 and TRBJ2-3; D possibly corresponds to TRBD2 (5 bases). Germline V gene sequence: CDR1 SGHRS, CDR2 YFSETQ. Trimming pared 4 bases from V and 4 bases from J, leaving 16 bases between. The CDR3 totals 15 residues. The CDR3 sequence: CASSAYGDKADTQYF. The CDR3 DNA is TGCGCCAGCAGCGCATACGGGGATAAGGCAGATACGCAGTATTTT.

This clone was seen more than once but under ten times. The chain carries TRBV27 and TRBJ1-2; TRBD1 agrees at 8 bases. Germline CDR1 is MNHEY and CDR2 is SMNVEV (reference sequence). The CDR3 is 14 amino acids. V lost 5 bases to trimming and J lost 8 bases; unmatched junction nucleotides: 10. The CDR3 DNA reads TGTGCCAGCAGTCCTTGGACAGGGAACGAGGGCTACACCTTC. It specifies CASSPWTGNEGYTF.